Below are 12 T cell receptor beta chains sequenced from a single sample in a study of shared clonotypes between healthy human individuals. Profiled with immunoSEQ multiplex PCR; TCRdb holds only in-frame clones, not every one. This repertoire shows approximately 400,000 clones, about 96% found once; its top ten account for around 0.32%. The sequenced sample was memory CD8+ T cells sorted from blood. Subset: CD45RO+ cells pooled with CCR7-negative TemRA cells. These receptors were taken from a man younger than 40 in good health.

The CDR3 here is CAWNSGTSGLTTYNEQFF. The CDR3 region has the DNA TGTGCCTGGAATTCAGGGACTAGCGGCCTAACAACCTACAATGAGCAGTTCTTC. The chain employs TRBV30 and TRBJ2-1, with 11 bases aligning to TRBD2. Germline CDR1 GTSNPN, CDR2 SVGIG (reference sequence). This CDR3 spans 18 amino acids. Trimming cost V 4 bases and J 2 bases; bases outside gene matches: 13.

The rearrangement uses TRBV5-4 and TRBJ2-1, with 7 bases matching TRBD2. The CDR3 length is 15 residues. Germline CDR1 is SGHNT and CDR2 is YYREEE (reference sequence). V was clipped by 6 bases and J by 8 bases; unmatched bases: 14. In nucleotides, the CDR3 is TGTGCCAGCACCTCCGGGACTACCTTTGTAGATGAGCAGTTCTTC. As protein: CASTSGTTFVDEQFF. Together with reference TRBV5-4 and TRBJ2-1, the CDR3 gives the full variable domain: ETGVTQSPTHLIKTRGQQVTLRCSSQSGHNTVSWYQQALGQGPQFIFQYYREEENGRGNFPPRFSGLQFPNYSSELNVNALELDDSALYLCASTSGTTFVDEQFFGPGTRLTVL.

This clone has a single count. The chain has TRBV7-2 and TRBJ2-7; 9 nucleotides line up with TRBD2. CDR3 length: 16 amino acids. Germline V gene lookup returns CDR1 SGHTA and CDR2 FQGNSA. The trim removed 2 bases at V and 1 base at J, leaving 6 bases unmatched. The CDR3 loop is CASSLFGGRASYEQYF. CDR3 in DNA: TGTGCCAGCAGCTTATTCGGCGGGAGGGCATCCTACGAGCAGTACTTC.

The V and J genes are TRBV19 and TRBJ2-3, with 10 bases fitting TRBD2. V dropped 5 bases and J dropped 0; count of bases not matched to a gene: 2. Per the germline V gene, CDR1 is LNHDA and CDR2 is SQIVND (reference sequence). The CDR3 is made up of 15 amino acids. The CDR3 coding sequence is TGTGCCAGTAGTGGACTAGCGGACAGCACAGATACGCAGTATTTT. Protein sequence: CASSGLADSTDTQYF.

The V gene is TRBV2, the J gene TRBJ1-5; tentatively, D is TRBD1 (6 bases). V was cut by 2 bases and J by 5 bases, with 16 bases left in between. This CDR3 is built from 16 residues. The V gene's germline CDR1 is SNHLY and CDR2 FYNNEI. The CDR3 nucleotides read TGTGCCAGCAGTGAAAGAGGGGGGCAGGGACATCAGCCCCAGCATTTT. As protein: CASSERGGQGHQPQHF.

V and J are TRBV2 and TRBJ1-5; tentative D call: TRBD1 (5 bases). V dropped 3 bases and J dropped 6 bases, with 15 bases sitting between them. This CDR3 is 15 amino acids long. Germline CDR1 SNHLY, CDR2 FYNNEI. CDR3 sequence reads: CASSDRESGVQPQHF. CDR3 sequence (DNA): TGTGCCAGCAGTGATAGAGAGTCGGGGGTTCAGCCCCAGCATTTT.

The chain is built from TRBV5-1 and TRBJ2-1; 11 bases line up with TRBD2. Germline V gives CDR1 SGHRS, CDR2 YFSETQ. The V and J ends lost 9 bases and 0 bases, in that order; junction bases with no gene match: 2. The CDR3 sequence is 14 residues long. CDR3 sequence reads: CATTSGSSYNEQFF. The DNA of the CDR3 is TGCGCCACCACTAGCGGGAGCTCCTACAATGAGCAGTTCTTC.

The chain employs TRBV10-1 and TRBJ2-7; no clear D gene. CDR3 size: 13 residues. Trimming pared 2 bases from V and 3 bases from J, leaving 8 bases between. Germline assignment: CDR1 WNHNN and CDR2 SYGVQD (reference sequence). The CDR3 DNA reads TGCGCCAGCAGTGAGAGGTCTAGCTACGAGCAGTACTTC. As protein: CASSERSSYEQYF.

This clone was detected only once. The chain combines TRBV4-1 with TRBJ2-3; no definite D call. Trimming removed 0 bases at V and 3 bases at J, with 10 bases between. The germline CDR1 and CDR2 sequences are MGHRA and YSYEKL. This CDR3 has 15 residues. DNA of the CDR3: TGCGCCAGCAGCCAAGATTACGAGCTTACAGATACGCAGTATTTT. Translated: CASSQDYELTDTQYF.

Details on this clone: One end of the junction does not line up with germline, which may come from a read error. J is TRBJ2-7 and V is TRBV7-2; 10 nucleotides align to TRBD1. The germline V gene has CDR1 SGHTA and CDR2 FQGNSA. This CDR3 comprises 14 residues. CDR3 in DNA: TGTGCCAGCAGCTTCAGACAGGGGGCCTACAAGCAGTACTTC. It is translated as CASSFRQGAYKQYF.

This clone showed up just once. CDR3 protein: CAISEGRQRETQYF. The CDR3 DNA is TGTGCCATCAGTGAGGGGCGGCAGAGGGAGACCCAGTACTTC. The rearrangement uses TRBV10-3 and TRBJ2-5; D remains unclear. This CDR3 has 14 residues. The ends were cut back, 2 bases at V and 5 bases at J, with 12 bases in the middle. Germline values: CDR1 ENHRY, CDR2 SYGVKD.

The CDR3 here is CAWKIGGRYNEQFF. The CDR3 nucleotides read TGTGCCTGGAAAATCGGGGGAAGGTACAATGAGCAGTTCTTC. The V call is TRBV30, the J call TRBJ2-1; TRBD2 might be the D (6 bases). V dropped 4 bases and J dropped 4 bases, with 14 bases sitting between them. The CDR3 runs to 14 residues. CDR1 is GTSNPN and CDR2 is SVGIG in the germline V gene (reference sequence). Based on the CDR3 plus reference TRBV30 and TRBJ2-1, the full variable domain is SQTIHQWPATLVQPVGSPLSLECTVEGTSNPNLYWYRQAAGRGLQLLFYSVGIGQISSEVPQNLSASRPQDRQFILSSKKLLLSDSGFYLCAWKIGGRYNEQFFGPGTRLTVL.